The 28 T cell receptor beta chains listed next were all sequenced from one sample in a study of human T cells and chemical hapten exposure. MiXCR, applied by TCRdb to the RACE reads, yields one record per CDR3 protein. The top ten hold around 4.4% of the sample, which has some 83,000 distinct CDR3 sequences, over 8.5% seen once. Time point noted: patch test 1, 2 weeks after DPC sensitization. Regarding treatment: therapeutic diphenylcyclopropenone sensitization with weekly scalp DPC. Sequencing used whole blood, obtained in connection with sensitization to the hapten diphenylcyclopropenone (DPC). The receptors stem from a woman aged 50 to 60 with alopecia areata. Some clones in this sample may be carry-over from other donors' samples.

This clonotype was observed a few times. The chain is built from TRBV7-9 and TRBJ2-1; D is unresolved. This CDR3 comprises 15 residues. Between the trimmed V and J ends, which lost 2 bases and 0 bases, there was a span of 8 bases. Looked up from germline, CDR1 is SEHNR and CDR2 is FQNEAQ (reference sequence). CDR3 nucleotides: TGTGCCAGCAGCTTATGGGTAAGCTCCTACAATGAGCAGTTCTTC. It is translated as CASSLWVSSYNEQFF.

This clonotype was seen a few times. The J gene is TRBJ1-1, the V gene TRBV29-1, with a possible D match to TRBD1 (5 bases). The germline V and J ends were trimmed by 7 bases and 1 base, with 16 bases remaining between them. Germline CDR1 reads SQVTM; CDR2 reads ANQGSEA. The CDR3 is made up of 14 amino acids. The CDR3 coding sequence is TGCAGCGCCCAAGCTGGGGGTAGGAACACTGAAGCTTTCTTT. Protein: CSAQAGGRNTEAFF.

This clonotype was found a few times. J is TRBJ2-3 and V is TRBV4-3, with D unclear. V shed 1 base and J shed 4 bases, with 15 bases lying between them. The CDR3 sequence is 16 residues long. Germline loops: CDR1 LGHNA, CDR2 YSLEER. CDR3 sequence: CASSQGWNVLSDTQYF. The CDR3, as DNA: TGCGCCAGCAGCCAAGGATGGAACGTCCTGTCAGATACGCAGTATTTT.

This chain connects TRBV3-1 to TRBJ2-4; the match to TRBD1 covers 7 bases. CDR1 and CDR2 from the germline V gene are LGHDT and YNNKEL (reference sequence). CDR3 length: 13 residues. The junction had 7 bases not matched to a gene; V was cut back by 6 bases and J by 8 bases. The CDR3 is CASSRQGRYIQYF. CDR3 bases: TGTGCCAGCAGTCGACAGGGCAGGTACATTCAGTACTTC. The full variable domain, with the rest looked up from reference TRBV3-1 and TRBJ2-4, is DTAVSQTPKYLVTQMGNDKSIKCEQNLGHDTMYWYKQDSKKFLKIMFSYNNKELIINETVPNRFSPKSPDKAHLNLHINSLELGDSAVYFCASSRQGRYIQYFGAGTRLSVL.

The sample holds a few counts of this clonotype. The genes are TRBV6-2 or TRBV6-3 and TRBJ2-3, with D perhaps TRBD2 (7 bases). CDR3 size: 15 residues. Trimming stripped 6 bases from V and 2 bases from J, with 15 bases between. CDR1 and CDR2 (germline): MNHEY, SVGEGT. CDR3 loop: CASRITGGATDTQYF. The CDR3 DNA follows: TGTGCCAGCAGGATTACTGGGGGGGCCACAGATACGCAGTATTTT.

This clonotype was detected ten times or more. The gene calls are TRBV29-1 and TRBJ2-3; D possibly corresponds to TRBD2 (6 bases). V lost 4 bases and J 6 bases, leaving 14 bases between the germline ends. The CDR3 is 13 residues long. Per germline, CDR1 SQVTM and CDR2 ANQGSEA. CDR3 nucleotides: TGCAGCGTTGCGCGGGGCCTTGGGGATACGCAGTATTTT. Its protein product is CSVARGLGDTQYF.

This clonotype was recorded at least ten times. The chain uses TRBV28 and TRBJ1-6, with D possibly TRBD1 on 6 matching bases. The V gene lost 5 bases and the J gene lost 8 bases, with 13 bases spanning the gap. CDR3 size: 14 residues. Germline lookup yields CDR1 MDHEN and CDR2 SYDVKM. The CDR3 here is CASSPGTRDSPLHF. In DNA, the CDR3 is TGTGCCAGCAGTCCGGGGACAAGAGATTCACCCCTCCACTTT.

This clonotype has ten or more counts. V is TRBV7-9 and J is TRBJ1-6; TRBD1 might be the D (6 bases). The germline CDR1 and CDR2 sequences are SEHNR and FQNEAQ (reference sequence). There are 15 residues in the CDR3. V lost 4 bases, J lost 5 bases, and 12 bases lay in between. CDR3 DNA sequence: TGTGCCAGCAGCTCAAAGTGGGGGCATAATTCACCCCTCCACTTT. This sequence encodes CASSSKWGHNSPLHF.

This chain connects TRBV12-3 or TRBV12-4 to TRBJ2-1, with 10 bases aligning to TRBD2. With V trimmed by 5 bases and J by 7 bases, 11 bases remained unmatched. This CDR3 comprises 16 residues. The CDR3 reads CASSRHKAGGLNEQFF. As DNA, the CDR3 is TGTGCCAGCAGTCGCCACAAAGCGGGGGGGCTGAATGAGCAGTTCTTC.

This clonotype showed up just a few times. This chain uses TRBV18 with TRBJ2-5; D call uncertain. Trimming pared 4 bases from V and 4 bases from J, leaving 13 bases between. CDR3 length: 14 residues. Germline assignment: CDR1 KGHSH and CDR2 LQKENI. This chain's CDR3 is CASSHRALGETQYF. CDR3 DNA sequence: TGTGCCAGCTCACACCGGGCCCTGGGAGAGACCCAGTACTTC.

The chain carries TRBV12-5 and TRBJ1-4; no firm D call. This CDR3 has 13 amino acids. Trimming took 9 bases from V and 12 from J, leaving 20 bases between them. CDR1 and CDR2 (germline): LGHNT, FRNRAP. CDR3 residues: CASTPIPGAELFF. DNA of the CDR3: TGTGCTAGCACACCTATCCCGGGTGCTGAACTGTTTTTT.

This clonotype came up many times. This chain uses TRBV29-1 with TRBJ2-4, with unresolved D. The CDR3 loop spans 11 amino acids. Trimming removed 4 bases from V and 8 bases from J, with 9 bases in between. Germline CDR1 and CDR2: SQVTM and ANQGSEA. CDR3 protein: CSVARQDIQYF. CDR3 bases: TGCAGCGTTGCGCGTCAGGACATTCAGTACTTC.

The chain links TRBV10-2 to TRBJ1-4; D is uncertain. The CDR3 is made up of 13 amino acids. Germline CDR1 reads WSHSY; CDR2 reads SAAADI. V was cut by 4 bases and J by 6 bases, with 9 bases left in between. DNA for the CDR3: TGCGCCAGCAGTGTAGCCGGAGATGAAAAACTGTTTTTT. Its protein product is CASSVAGDEKLFF.

This clonotype was observed a few times. The V and J genes are TRBV20-1 and TRBJ2-3, with 14 bases identical to TRBD2. The V gene end was trimmed by 0 bases and the J gene end by 7 bases; junction bases not matched to a gene: 12. This CDR3 has 18 amino acids. Germline V CDR1 and CDR2: DFQATT, SNEGSKA (reference sequence). The CDR3 nucleotides read TGCAGTGCTAGAGATAAAAGAGGGACTAGCGGGGGAACAAATACGCAGTATTTT. This gives the protein CSARDKRGTSGGTNTQYF.

This clonotype has a count of ten or more. The genes are TRBV28 and TRBJ2-7, with 12 bases matching TRBD1. J was trimmed by 1 base and V by 4 bases; bases with no gene match: 8. The germline CDR1 and CDR2 sequences are MDHEN and SYDVKM. The CDR3 has 17 residues. CDR3 in DNA: TGTGCCAGCAGTTCTCCCGGGACAGGGGGCCATTCCTACGAGCAGTACTTC. Translating gives CASSSPGTGGHSYEQYF.

This clonotype was counted between two and nine times. The gene calls are TRBV7-8 and TRBJ2-1, with 16 bases aligning to TRBD2. Germline CDR1 is SGHVS and CDR2 is FQNEAQ. The CDR3 runs 17 residues. The trim removed 5 bases at V and 7 bases at J, leaving 8 bases unmatched. Written as DNA, the CDR3 is TGTGCCAGCAGCCCGGGACTAGCGGGAGGGCCGCGGAATGAGCAGTTCTTC. Its protein product is CASSPGLAGGPRNEQFF.

This clonotype has ten or more counts. The chain carries TRBV7-9 and TRBJ1-5; D call uncertain. CDR1 and CDR2 from the germline V gene are SEHNR and FQNEAQ (reference sequence). CDR3 length equals 14 residues. The V end was cut by 3 bases, the J end by 2 bases, with 8 bases between. The CDR3 protein is CASSFSGRNQPQHF. Written as DNA, the CDR3 is TGTGCCAGCAGCTTCAGCGGCCGCAATCAGCCCCAGCATTTT.

On this clonotype itself: Being one base from a much bigger clone, this may be a read error. The chain is built from TRBV11-2 and TRBJ2-1; 7 bases map to TRBD1. CDR1 and CDR2 (germline): SGHAT, FQNNGV. The ends lost 8 bases at V and 7 bases at J; junction bases unmatched: 20. The CDR3 length is 17 residues. Written as DNA, the CDR3 is TGTGCCAGCGGCTCGCTTCCTACGGGACAGTCCAGAAATGAGCAGTTCTTC. It yields the protein CASGSLPTGQSRNEQFF.

This clonotype has ten or more counts. The V call is TRBV7-3, the J call TRBJ2-3, with TRBD1 matching 10 bases. This CDR3 comprises 17 residues. Germline V gene data show CDR1 as SGHTA and CDR2 as FQGTGA. The junction had 15 bases not matched to a gene; V was cut back by 7 bases and J by 5 bases. As DNA, the CDR3 is TGTGCCAGCACAGGATACGGGCCGGGACAGGGGTTAGATACGCAGTATTTT. This codes for CASTGYGPGQGLDTQYF.

In its sample, this clonotype was seen a few times. The genes are TRBV5-1 and TRBJ2-7, with D possibly matching TRBD2 (6 bases). With 0 bases removed from V and 5 bases from J, the gap between germline ends came to 15 bases. The CDR3 has 15 residues. Germline CDR1 is SGHRS and CDR2 is YFSETQ. The chain's CDR3 is CASSLVVAESHEQYF. The CDR3 bases are TGCGCCAGCAGCTTGGTGGTAGCGGAATCCCACGAGCAGTACTTC.

This clonotype was found a few times. V usage is TRBV7-2 and J usage is TRBJ2-2; 7 positions agree with TRBD1. The CDR3 length is 16 residues. The V and J ends lost 5 bases and 1 base, in that order; junction bases with no gene match: 7. CDR1 SGHTA and CDR2 FQGNSA come from the germline V gene. CDR3 in amino acids: CASSNPGQLNTGELFF. The CDR3 coding sequence is TGTGCCAGCAGCAACCCGGGACAGCTGAACACCGGGGAGCTGTTTTTT.

This clonotype was detected a few times. The J gene is TRBJ1-5, the V gene TRBV12-3 or TRBV12-4; D is ambiguous. The V gene lost 5 bases and the J gene lost 1 base, with 9 bases spanning the gap. CDR3 size: 14 residues. CDR3 sequence: CASSGGVSNQPQHF. The DNA for the CDR3 is TGTGCCAGCAGTGGTGGGGTCAGCAATCAGCCCCAGCATTTT.

This clonotype has at least ten counts. This sequence joins TRBV7-2 and TRBJ2-7; TRBD2 matches at 14 bases. The CDR3 is 15 residues long. The germline CDR1 and CDR2 sequences are SGHTA and FQGNSA. Trimming at V came to 5 bases and at J to 3 bases, leaving 3 bases not matched to a gene. CDR3 residues: CASSQGLAGVYEQYF. The CDR3 DNA follows: TGTGCCAGCAGCCAGGGACTAGCGGGAGTCTACGAGCAGTACTTC.

This clonotype came up a few times. This chain links TRBV10-3 with TRBJ2-7, with D uncertain. The CDR3 has 12 amino acids. V shed 3 bases and J shed 2 bases, with 5 bases lying between them. Germline assignment: CDR1 ENHRY and CDR2 SYGVKD. The CDR3 DNA is TGTGCCATCAGTGAACGAGCCTACGAGCAGTACTTC. Translation: CAISERAYEQYF.

This clonotype was detected many times. This rearrangement joins TRBV28 to TRBJ2-5; D remains ambiguous. Germline assignment: CDR1 MDHEN and CDR2 SYDVKM. Trimming cost V 5 bases and J 1 base, with 5 bases left between them. This CDR3 is built from 12 residues. The CDR3, as DNA: TGTGCCAGCAGTATACTCCAAGAGACCCAGTACTTC. Protein product: CASSILQETQYF.

This chain connects TRBV20-1 to TRBJ2-7; TRBD2 aligns across 12 bases. The junction had 1 base not matched to a gene; V was cut back by 3 bases and J by 1 base. This CDR3 is built from 14 residues. Germline-derived CDR1 and CDR2 are DFQATT and SNEGSKA (reference sequence). The CDR3 loop reads CSARLAGGSYEQYF. Here the CDR3 DNA reads TGCAGTGCTAGGCTAGCGGGGGGGTCCTACGAGCAGTACTTC.

This chain uses TRBV12-3 or TRBV12-4 with TRBJ1-1; D uncertain. The germline V and J ends were trimmed by 7 bases and 6 bases, with 15 bases remaining between them. The CDR3 is 13 residues long. The CDR3 reads CASTPRTGSEAFF. The CDR3 DNA reads as TGTGCCAGCACCCCTCGGACGGGGTCTGAAGCTTTCTTT.

The chain carries TRBV20-1 and TRBJ1-1, with TRBD1 identical over 7 bases. Per the germline V gene, CDR1 is DFQATT and CDR2 is SNEGSKA (reference sequence). The V segment lost 3 bases and the J segment 4 bases; nucleotides outside the gene matches: 14. This CDR3 is 16 amino acids long. CDR3 protein: CSASPGRGGVGTEAFF. The DNA for the CDR3 is TGCAGTGCTAGCCCCGGACGAGGGGGCGTGGGCACTGAAGCTTTCTTT.